A selection of T cell receptor delta chains follows, all from one sample in a study of gamma-delta T cells after stem cell transplantation. TCRdb reprocessed the RT-PCR reads through CATT. Found here are 13,000 to 15,000 delta-chain clones, more than 30% of them singletons; the top ten hold around 3.9%. Material: gamma-delta T cells. The receptors stem from a human donor. It is not recorded whose cells these are; they may come from a transplant donor. Both conserved end residues are part of each CDR3. The D gene is left open where the match is weak. A clone size is listed for some rows: how often the clone was seen (once, few, many), or a class if it is expanded.

TGTGCAGCAAACCCTCGGCGACCGCTGGGGGCCACCGATAAACTCATCTTT	CAANPRRPLGATDKLIF	TRDJ1	17	TRAV29/DV5	TRDD3	few
TGTGCCTGTGACACCTGGGGGATTCCCTCCTGGGACACCCGACAGATGTTTTTC	CACDTWGIPSWDTRQMFF	TRDJ3	18	TRDV2	TRDD3	NA
TGTGCAGCAAGCCCTTTTTCCGTATGGGGGGATAAGTCGTACGCCGATAAACTCATCTTT	CAASPFSVWGDKSYADKLIF	TRDJ1	20	TRAV29/DV5	TRDD3	few
TGTGCCTGTGACACCCTGGTAAGCCCCTCCTATTACACCCTACAGATGTTTTTC	CACDTLVSPSYYTLQMFF	TRDJ3	18	TRDV2	NA	NA
TGTGCCTGTGACACCGTGGGGGATAAAAGGTCTTTGACAGCACAACTCTTCTTT	CACDTVGDKRSLTAQLFF	TRDJ2	18	TRDV2	TRDD3	medium-sized
TGTGCAGCAAGCGCGGAGCCTTCCTACTGGGGGATACGCTGGACAGCACAACTCTTCTTT	CAASAEPSYWGIRWTAQLFF	TRDJ2	20	TRAV29/DV5	TRDD3	few
TGTGCTCTTGGGGAAGGGTTCCTTTCCCCTGGGGACCACACCGATAAACTCATCTTT	CALGEGFLSPGDHTDKLIF	TRDJ1	19	TRDV1	NA	NA
TGTGCCTGTGACCTGGACCGGGGGATTATCGTCCACTGCTCCTGGGACACCCGACAGATGTTTTTC	CACDLDRGIIVHCSWDTRQMFF	TRDJ3	22	TRDV2	TRDD3	few
TGTGCTCTTGGGGGTGATCCTCGAGACTGGGGGATAGAGTCCTGGGACACCCGACAGATGTTTTTC	CALGGDPRDWGIESWDTRQMFF	TRDJ3	22	TRDV1	TRDD3	NA
TGTGCAGCAAGGGTCGGGCGTTCTCCTACCGGGGTGGAATACACCGATAAACTCATCTTT	CAARVGRSPTGVEYTDKLIF	TRDJ1	20	TRAV29/DV5	NA	NA
TGTGCTCTTGGGGACCGCTTCCTACTGCACTGGGGGGCCCAAATGTACACCGATAAACTCATCTTT	CALGDRFLLHWGAQMYTDKLIF	TRDJ1	22	TRDV1	NA	few